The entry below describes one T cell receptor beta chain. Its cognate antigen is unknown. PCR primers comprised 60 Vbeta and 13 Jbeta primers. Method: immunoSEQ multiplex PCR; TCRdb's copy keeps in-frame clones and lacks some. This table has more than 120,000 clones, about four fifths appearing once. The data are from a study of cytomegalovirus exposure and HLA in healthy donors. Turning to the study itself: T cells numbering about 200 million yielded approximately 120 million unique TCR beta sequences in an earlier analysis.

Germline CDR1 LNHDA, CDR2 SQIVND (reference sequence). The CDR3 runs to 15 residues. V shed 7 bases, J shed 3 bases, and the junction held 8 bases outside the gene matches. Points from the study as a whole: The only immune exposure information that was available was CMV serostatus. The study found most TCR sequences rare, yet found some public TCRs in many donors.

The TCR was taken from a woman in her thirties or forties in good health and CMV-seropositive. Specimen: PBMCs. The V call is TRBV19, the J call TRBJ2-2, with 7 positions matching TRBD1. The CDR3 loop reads CASISHRGDTGELFF. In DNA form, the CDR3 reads TGTGCCAGTATTTCTCACAGGGGTGACACCGGGGAGCTGTTTTTT.